This passage covers 16 T cell receptor beta chains from one sample sequenced in a study of PD-L1 blockade in urothelial cancer. The repertoire was sequenced with immunoSEQ multiplex PCR; TCRdb's copy has only in-frame clones and lacks some. The table includes around 49,000 clones, 85% to 90% detected once. Time point meaning: peripheral blood 6 weeks after treatment start. This specimen was PBMCs, taken around atezolizumab (anti-PD-L1) treatment. These receptors came from a man aged 60 to 75 with urothelial cancer.

The V gene is TRBV10-1, the J gene TRBJ2-1, with 10 bases that match TRBD2. Germline values: CDR1 WNHNN, CDR2 SYGVQD (reference sequence). The CDR3 spans 15 residues. Unmatched junction bases numbered 7, after V lost 6 bases and J lost 5 bases. For the CDR3, the DNA is TGCGCCAGCAGCCCTAGCGGGAGAGGTGACAATGAGCAGTTCTTC. Translated, it gives CASSPSGRGDNEQFF.

The J gene is TRBJ2-1, the V gene TRBV30; 8 bases are shared with TRBD2. CDR1 and CDR2 (germline): GTSNPN, SVGIG (reference sequence). The CDR3 has 16 amino acids. Trimming at V came to 2 bases and at J to 2 bases, leaving 8 bases not matched to a gene. CDR3: CAWSRYGGATYNEQFF. The DNA for the CDR3 is TGTGCCTGGAGTCGGTACGGGGGGGCCACCTACAATGAGCAGTTCTTC. Drawing the rest from reference TRBV30 and TRBJ2-1, the complete variable domain is SQTIHQWPATLVQPVGSPLSLECTVEGTSNPNLYWYRQAAGRGLQLLFYSVGIGQISSEVPQNLSASRPQDRQFILSSKKLLLSDSGFYLCAWSRYGGATYNEQFFGPGTRLTVL.

The CDR3 DNA follows: TGTGCCAGCAGCTTAGTAAGGGACAGGGGCAGGTACGGCACAGATACGCAGTATTTT. This translates into CASSLVRDRGRYGTDTQYF. This chain uses TRBV7-9 with TRBJ2-3; 10 bases are shared with TRBD1. The germline V gene has CDR1 SEHNR and CDR2 FQNEAQ (reference sequence). Trimming cost V 1 base and J 1 base; bases outside gene matches: 11. The CDR3 length is 19 residues.

This chain links TRBV11-3 with TRBJ2-1, with 10 bases lining up with TRBD2. V lost 2 bases and J lost 6; bases outside the gene matches: 4. CDR1 SGHNT and CDR2 YENEEA come from the germline V gene. CDR3 size: 15 residues. CDR3 DNA: TGTGCCAGCAGCTTAAGCGGGGGGGCTCCCAATGAGCAGTTCTTC. Amino acids: CASSLSGGAPNEQFF.

This clone was seen just once. The V and J genes are TRBV18 and TRBJ2-7, with TRBD2 matching over 12 bases. The CDR3 contains 18 residues. V gave up 2 bases and J gave up 0 bases; unmatched junction bases: 8. The germline gives CDR1 KGHSH, CDR2 LQKENI. As DNA, the CDR3 is TGTGCCAGCTCACCATTTGCTAGCGGGAGGGCAAACTCCTACGAGCAGTACTTC. As protein: CASSPFASGRANSYEQYF.

This chain joins TRBV15 and TRBJ1-2; TRBD1 matches at 9 bases. The CDR3 is made up of 16 amino acids. Germline lookup yields CDR1 LNHNV and CDR2 YYDKDF (reference sequence). V dropped 5 bases and J dropped 1; count of bases not matched to a gene: 8. Written as DNA, the CDR3 is TGTGCCACCAGCCGAGGACCGGGACAGGGTAACTATGGCTACACCTTC. This translates into CATSRGPGQGNYGYTF.

The V and J genes are TRBV19 and TRBJ2-1; 9 bases fit TRBD1. The CDR3 covers 14 residues. V shed 10 bases and J 3 bases; nucleotides not matched to a gene: 7. Germline-derived CDR1 and CDR2 are LNHDA and SQIVND (reference sequence). CDR3 in amino acids: CATRDRGIYNEQFF. As DNA, the CDR3 is TGTGCCACCCGAGACAGGGGGATCTACAATGAGCAGTTCTTC. The entire variable domain, with the rest obtained from reference TRBV19 and TRBJ2-1, is as follows: DGGITQSPKYLFRKEGQNVTLSCEQNLNHDAMYWYRQDPGQGLRLIYYSQIVNDFQKGDIAEGYSVSREKKESFPLTVTSAQKNPTAFYLCATRDRGIYNEQFFGPGTRLTVL.

The chain recombines TRBV5-6 with TRBJ2-1, with D possibly TRBD1 on 5 matching bases. In germline, CDR1 is SGHDT, CDR2 YYEEEE. The V gene lost 4 bases and the J gene lost 0 bases, with 11 bases spanning the gap. The CDR3 contains 15 residues. Written as DNA, the CDR3 is TGTGCCAGCAGCGAACAGGTAATCTCCTACAATGAGCAGTTCTTC. Its protein product is CASSEQVISYNEQFF.

This chain links TRBV10-3 with TRBJ2-7; 15 positions match TRBD2. CDR3 length equals 16 residues. Germline V gene data show CDR1 as ENHRY and CDR2 as SYGVKD. V was clipped by 7 bases and J by 5 bases; unmatched bases: 9. The CDR3 region is CAITSGLAGGPNEQYF. The DNA for the CDR3 is TGTGCCATCACCTCAGGACTAGCGGGAGGGCCAAACGAGCAGTACTTC.

The rearrangement uses TRBV13 and TRBJ2-1, with a weak D call TRBD2 (5 bases). CDR1 is PRHDT and CDR2 is FYEKMQ in the germline V gene (reference sequence). This CDR3 contains 13 residues. The germline V and J ends were trimmed by 4 bases and 7 bases, with 11 bases remaining between them. CDR3 loop: CASSSRAVNEQFF. The CDR3 nucleotides read TGTGCCAGCAGCTCCAGAGCGGTGAATGAGCAGTTCTTC.

V and J are TRBV7-9 and TRBJ2-3; TRBD2 aligns across 9 bases. The CDR3 is 19 amino acids. V trimming: 0 bases; J trimming: 3 bases; junction bases outside the gene matches: 13. Germline-derived CDR1 and CDR2 are SEHNR and FQNEAQ (reference sequence). In DNA, the CDR3 is TGTGCCAGCAGCTTAGCGCCCACCGGGACTAGCATTTCGACAGATACGCAGTATTTT. This codes for CASSLAPTGTSISTDTQYF.

The V and J genes are TRBV29-1 and TRBJ2-7, with 8 bases identical to TRBD1. The junction had 5 bases not matched to a gene; V was cut back by 4 bases and J by 6 bases. CDR3 length: 12 amino acids. The germline gives CDR1 SQVTM, CDR2 ANQGSEA. This CDR3 is CSVVGQGAEQYF. The CDR3 DNA is TGCAGCGTTGTAGGGCAGGGGGCCGAGCAGTACTTC.

This chain connects TRBV28 to TRBJ2-3, with D possibly being TRBD1 (5 bases). CDR1 MDHEN and CDR2 SYDVKM come from the germline V gene. The CDR3 covers 12 residues. V lost 5 bases and J 7 bases, leaving 10 bases between the germline ends. In DNA form, the CDR3 reads TGTGCCAGCAGTGCAGGGTTGAATACGCAGTATTTT. This encodes CASSAGLNTQYF.

The chain has TRBV7-2 and TRBJ1-5; 7 nucleotides match TRBD1. The CDR3 runs 15 residues. J was trimmed by 3 bases and V by 5 bases; bases with no gene match: 7. CDR1 SGHTA and CDR2 FQGNSA come from the germline V gene. The CDR3 is CASSATGTANQPQHF. The DNA for the CDR3 is TGTGCCAGCAGCGCGACCGGGACAGCCAATCAGCCCCAGCATTTT.

The rearrangement joins TRBV15 to TRBJ2-1; D might be TRBD2 (7 bases). Germline-derived CDR1 and CDR2 are LNHNV and YYDKDF (reference sequence). Trimming left V 6 bases short and J 2 bases short, with 14 bases between. The CDR3 is 15 residues long. The CDR3, as DNA: TGTGCCACCAGAGGGGGGGACGGAACCTACAATGAGCAGTTCTTC. Its protein product is CATRGGDGTYNEQFF.

This chain connects TRBV7-2 to TRBJ2-4, with D possibly matching TRBD1 (6 bases). The CDR3 has 16 amino acids. Germline V CDR1 and CDR2: SGHTA, FQGNSA. The V and J ends lost 8 bases and 1 base respectively, with 18 bases between them. DNA of the CDR3: TGTGCCAGCGCTTTTACAGGGAGAGATGCCAAAAACATTCAGTACTTC. Translating gives CASAFTGRDAKNIQYF. The whole variable domain, filled in from reference TRBV7-2 and TRBJ2-4, reads GAGVSQSPSNKVTEKGKDVELRCDPISGHTALYWYRQSLGQGLEFLIYFQGNSAPDKSGLPSDRFSAERTGGSVSTLTIQRTQQEDSAVYLCASAFTGRDAKNIQYFGAGTRLSVL.